Each of the 28 T cell receptor beta chains below was sequenced from the same sample in a study of identical twins. One entry per CDR3 protein, called by TCRdb with MiXCR from the 5' RACE reads. The sample comprises under 250,000 distinct CDR3 sequences, 7.5% of which are singletons, and under 6% rests with the top ten. These data also formed part of another study, on yellow fever vaccine responses in identical twins.

The sample comprised CD8+ T cells sorted from blood. Every receptor here comes from a young woman in good health.

This clonotype was seen a few times. V and J are TRBV29-1 and TRBJ2-7; D is unclear. Trimming removed 6 bases at V and 3 bases at J, with 9 bases between. There are 11 residues in the CDR3. Germline assignment: CDR1 SQVTM and CDR2 ANQGSEA. The CDR3 DNA follows: TGCAGCGTAATGGACGGCTACGAGCAGTACTTC. As protein: CSVMDGYEQYF.

This clonotype has at least ten counts. CDR3 DNA: TGTGCCAGCGGACAATACGGGACGGGGAATGCGCCCCAGCATTTT. Amino acid sequence: CASGQYGTGNAPQHF. This chain links TRBV6-1 with TRBJ1-5; possible D gene TRBD1, 5 bases. CDR3 length: 15 amino acids. Trimming cost V 8 bases and J 9 bases, with 23 bases left between them. The germline V gene encodes CDR1 MNHNS and CDR2 SASEGT.

This clonotype was counted at least ten times. The gene calls are TRBV5-1 and TRBJ1-1; no definite D call. The V end was cut by 4 bases, the J end by 1 base, with 14 bases between. Germline-derived CDR1 and CDR2 are SGHRS and YFSETQ. This CDR3 region has 15 residues. The CDR3 DNA sequence: TGCGCCAGCAGCCCGGACTTCTACCCGAACACTGAAGCTTTCTTT. Translation gives CASSPDFYPNTEAFF.

This clonotype has just a few counts. The CDR3 region is CASSLSTGGVQETQYF. The DNA for the CDR3 is TGTGCCAGCAGCTTAAGTACCGGGGGGGTTCAAGAGACCCAGTACTTC. The gene calls are TRBV13 and TRBJ2-5, with 8 bases identical to TRBD2. The germline V gene has CDR1 PRHDT and CDR2 FYEKMQ (reference sequence). The V and J ends lost 2 bases and 2 bases, in that order; junction bases with no gene match: 7. The length of the CDR3 is 16 residues. The full variable domain, completed using reference TRBV13 and TRBJ2-5, is AAGVIQSPRHLIKEKRETATLKCYPIPRHDTVYWYQQGPGQDPQFLISFYEKMQSDKGSIPDRFSAQQFSDYHSELNMSSLELGDSALYFCASSLSTGGVQETQYFGPGTRLLVL.

This clonotype was found many times. This chain uses TRBV5-1 with TRBJ1-3; 7 bases align to TRBD1. The CDR3 is 14 residues long. The trim removed 6 bases at V and 4 bases at J, leaving 7 bases unmatched. The V gene's germline CDR1 is SGHRS and CDR2 YFSETQ. CDR3 loop: CASTGTDGGNTIYF. CDR3 nucleotide sequence: TGCGCCAGCACCGGGACAGACGGAGGAAACACCATATATTTT.

Only a few counts were recorded for this clonotype. CDR3: CASSFGGAAFF. In nucleotides, the CDR3 is TGTGCCAGCAGTTTCGGGGGGGCGGCTTTCTTT. The chain couples TRBV12-3 or TRBV12-4 to TRBJ1-1, with D perhaps TRBD1 (6 bases). This CDR3 is built from 11 residues. V was cut by 3 bases and J by 11 bases, with 10 bases left in between.

Only a few counts were recorded for this clonotype. The genes are TRBV27 and TRBJ2-1, with a possible D match to TRBD2 (6 bases). The CDR3 sequence is 14 residues long. Germline V gene lookup returns CDR1 MNHEY and CDR2 SMNVEV (reference sequence). V lost 5 bases to trimming and J lost 10 bases, with 18 bases between them. The CDR3 bases are TGTGCCAGCAGTGCAGACTCCCGTGGGGGGGAGCAGTTCTTC. Its translation: CASSADSRGGEQFF.

This clonotype was found a few times. The chain uses TRBV19 and TRBJ2-7; 7 positions match TRBD1. CDR3 length: 15 residues. Germline V gene lookup returns CDR1 LNHDA and CDR2 SQIVND (reference sequence). V lost 5 bases and J lost 1; bases outside the gene matches: 8. The CDR3 DNA reads TGTGCCAGTAGTGGCCGGACAGGCTCATCCTACGAGCAGTACTTC. Its protein product is CASSGRTGSSYEQYF.

This clonotype was recorded a few times. V is TRBV20-1 and J is TRBJ2-7; 12 positions agree with TRBD2. V lost 3 bases and J lost 5; bases outside the gene matches: 8. The CDR3 has 15 amino acids. Germline assignment: CDR1 DFQATT and CDR2 SNEGSKA (reference sequence). The CDR3 spells CSARASTSGRDEQYF. CDR3 in DNA: TGCAGTGCTAGGGCATCGACTAGCGGGAGAGACGAGCAGTACTTC.

This clonotype has a count of ten or more. The chain recombines TRBV7-9 with TRBJ2-2; 10 nucleotides match TRBD2. Looked up from germline, CDR1 is SEHNR and CDR2 is FQNEAQ (reference sequence). V was clipped by 6 bases and J by 3 bases; unmatched bases: 7. The CDR3 is made up of 16 amino acids. The CDR3 loop reads CASRSGLAEYTGELFF. DNA of the CDR3: TGTGCCAGCAGGTCAGGACTAGCGGAATACACCGGGGAGCTGTTTTTT.

The chain couples TRBV7-2 to TRBJ2-1; 7 bases align to TRBD2. Germline CDR1 and CDR2: SGHTA and FQGNSA. The CDR3 spans 13 residues. V gave up 3 bases and J gave up 6 bases; unmatched junction bases: 2. CDR3: CASSFGLVNEQFF. CDR3 nucleotide sequence: TGTGCCAGCAGCTTCGGACTAGTCAATGAGCAGTTCTTC.

This clonotype appeared a few times. The rearrangement uses TRBV27 and TRBJ2-1, with D hard to call. The V gene's germline CDR1 is MNHEY and CDR2 SMNVEV (reference sequence). Trimming removed 3 bases at V and 8 bases at J, with 11 bases between. This CDR3 has 13 amino acids. The CDR3 DNA follows: TGTGCCAGCAGTTTTGAAGGGTACGATGAGCAGTTCTTC. It is translated as CASSFEGYDEQFF.

CDR3 DNA sequence: TGCGCCAGCAGCCACCAACAAGGATCAGCTGAAGCTTTCTTT. Its translation: CASSHQQGSAEAFF. The chain couples TRBV4-1 to TRBJ1-1; D not certain. Germline V gene data show CDR1 as MGHRA and CDR2 as YSYEKL. The CDR3 has 14 amino acids. Trimming took off 3 bases at V and 6 bases at J, with 14 bases between the two ends.

Note on this clonotype: This sequence may be a read error, since a much larger clone differs from it by one base. This chain joins TRBV12-3 or TRBV12-4 and TRBJ2-7; D is undetermined. The CDR3 contains 12 residues. The V end was cut by 6 bases, the J end by 5 bases, with 11 bases between. The CDR3 nucleotides read TGTGCCAGCAGGGAGACAAGGCACGAGCAGTACTTC. Residues: CASRETRHEQYF.

This chain joins TRBV4-1 and TRBJ2-7, with TRBD2 matching 9 bases. Per germline, CDR1 MGHRA and CDR2 YSYEKL. The ends lost 3 bases at V and 4 bases at J; junction bases unmatched: 7. The CDR3 consists of 15 residues. In DNA form, the CDR3 reads TGCGCCAGCAGCCAGTATAGCGGGAGTAGGTACGAGCAGTACTTC. Residues: CASSQYSGSRYEQYF.

This clonotype was counted between two and nine times. The junction does not match germline at one end; this may be a read error. The J gene is TRBJ2-1, the V gene TRBV27; the D is unclear. CDR3 length: 13 amino acids. Per the germline V gene, CDR1 is MNHEY and CDR2 is SMNVEV (reference sequence). CDR3 nucleotide sequence: TGTGCCAGCAGTTCGAATCCCCTACAATTTTTCGTCTTC. As protein: CASSSNPLQFFVF.

The chain couples TRBV3-1 to TRBJ2-7; D possibly matches TRBD1 or TRBD2 (6 bases each). The ends were cut back, 0 bases at V and 2 bases at J, with 17 bases in the middle. Germline values: CDR1 LGHDT, CDR2 YNNKEL (reference sequence). This CDR3 has 17 residues. CDR3 residues: CASSQDTRGPNPYEQYF. CDR3 sequence (DNA): TGTGCCAGCAGCCAAGATACCCGGGGGCCAAACCCCTACGAGCAGTACTTC.

This clonotype showed up many times. The chain has TRBV28 and TRBJ2-7, with TRBD2 identical over 9 bases. The CDR3 runs 15 residues. Germline CDR1 and CDR2: MDHEN and SYDVKM. The junction had 9 bases not matched to a gene; V was cut back by 3 bases and J by 6 bases. The chain's CDR3 is CASSFLAGGLGEQYF. The CDR3 bases are TGTGCCAGCAGTTTCTTGGCGGGAGGGCTGGGCGAGCAGTACTTC.

This clonotype was detected only a few times. The V and J genes are TRBV9 and TRBJ2-1; D is ambiguous. Deletions cut 3 bases from V and 2 bases from J, with 6 bases between. Germline values: CDR1 SGDLS, CDR2 YYNGEE. The CDR3 covers 13 residues. In nucleotides, the CDR3 is TGTGCCAGCAGCGAACTAACCTACAATGAGCAGTTCTTC. It translates to CASSELTYNEQFF.

This clonotype was recorded a few times. The V gene is TRBV9, the J gene TRBJ2-5; D may be TRBD2 (6 bases). The CDR3 extends over 17 amino acids. CDR1 is SGDLS and CDR2 is YYNGEE in the germline V gene. V was trimmed by 3 bases and J by 5 bases, leaving 23 bases between them. The CDR3 loop reads CASSAGPGEVFVETQYF. In DNA form, the CDR3 reads TGTGCCAGCAGCGCCGGGCCGGGGGAGGTGTTTGTGGAGACCCAGTACTTC.

This clonotype has more than one count but fewer than ten. This rearrangement joins TRBV2 to TRBJ2-2; 8 bases are a match to TRBD1. The CDR3 length is 20 residues. The germline gives CDR1 SNHLY, CDR2 FYNNEI. The V segment lost 1 base and the J segment 4 bases; nucleotides outside the gene matches: 17. This chain's CDR3 is CASSEGEGTGDTLFTGELFF. The CDR3 coding sequence is TGTGCCAGCAGTGAAGGTGAAGGGACAGGCGACACTTTGTTCACCGGGGAGCTGTTTTTT.

The chain employs TRBV3-1 and TRBJ2-7, with 7 bases identical to TRBD2. V shed 3 bases, J shed 2 bases, and the junction held 4 bases outside the gene matches. The CDR3 is 14 residues long. Germline V lookup: CDR1 LGHDT, CDR2 YNNKEL (reference sequence). The CDR3 here is CASSQERGPYEQYF. Written as DNA, the CDR3 is TGTGCCAGCAGCCAGGAGCGGGGCCCCTACGAGCAGTACTTC.

This clonotype was counted between two and nine times. The DNA of the CDR3 is TGTGCCAGCGCTTCCTCGGGGGCTTTGAACACCGGGGAGCTGTTTTTT. It specifies CASASSGALNTGELFF. The gene calls are TRBV27 and TRBJ2-2; D tentatively fits TRBD1 or TRBD2 (6 bases each). Looked up from germline, CDR1 is MNHEY and CDR2 is SMNVEV (reference sequence). V lost 8 bases to trimming and J lost 1 base, with 17 bases between them. The CDR3 totals 16 residues.

This clonotype was observed a handful of times. This chain joins TRBV2 and TRBJ2-1; 9 positions agree with TRBD1. Germline-derived CDR1 and CDR2 are SNHLY and FYNNEI. V shed 10 bases, J shed 7 bases, and the junction held 5 bases outside the gene matches. This CDR3 contains 12 residues. This chain's CDR3 is CATGTGMNEQFF. The DNA of the CDR3 is TGTGCCACCGGGACAGGGATGAATGAGCAGTTCTTC.

This clonotype has more than one count but fewer than ten. The chain combines TRBV19 with TRBJ2-1, with 9 bases that match TRBD1. The CDR3 has 14 residues. The trim removed 8 bases at V and 5 bases at J, leaving 7 bases unmatched. In germline, CDR1 is LNHDA, CDR2 SQIVND (reference sequence). The CDR3 DNA reads as TGTGCCAGTGGGCCGGGACAGGGCAACAATGAGCAGTTCTTC. This translates into CASGPGQGNNEQFF. The full variable domain, with the rest looked up from reference TRBV19 and TRBJ2-1, is DGGITQSPKYLFRKEGQNVTLSCEQNLNHDAMYWYRQDPGQGLRLIYYSQIVNDFQKGDIAEGYSVSREKKESFPLTVTSAQKNPTAFYLCASGPGQGNNEQFFGPGTRLTVL.

This clonotype has at least ten counts. CDR3 sequence: CARWGIAGELFF. The CDR3 region has the DNA TGTGCCCGGTGGGGGATCGCCGGGGAGCTGTTTTTT. The genes are TRBV7-2 and TRBJ2-2; tentatively, D is TRBD1 or TRBD2 (5 bases each). The CDR3 has 12 residues. V gave up 11 bases and J gave up 6 bases, with 13 bases separating them. Germline CDR1 is SGHTA and CDR2 is FQGNSA. Full variable domain (missing parts from reference TRBV7-2 and TRBJ2-2): GAGVSQSPSNKVTEKGKDVELRCDPISGHTALYWYRQSLGQGLEFLIYFQGNSAPDKSGLPSDRFSAERTGGSVSTLTIQRTQQEDSAVYLCARWGIAGELFFGEGSRLTVL.

This rearrangement joins TRBV29-1 to TRBJ1-2, with a weak D call TRBD1 (5 bases). Germline CDR1 and CDR2: SQVTM and ANQGSEA. The CDR3 has 15 residues. Trimming took 2 bases from V and 0 from J, leaving 13 bases between them. The CDR3 protein is CSVEPGHLANYGYTF. As DNA, the CDR3 is TGCAGCGTTGAACCAGGACACTTGGCTAACTATGGCTACACCTTC.

The rearrangement joins TRBV9 to TRBJ2-2, with 10 bases matching TRBD1. J was trimmed by 4 bases and V by 0 bases; bases with no gene match: 6. Germline V CDR1 and CDR2: SGDLS, YYNGEE. The CDR3 has 17 amino acids. CDR3 region: CASSVAGTGASTGELFF. CDR3 DNA: TGTGCCAGCAGCGTAGCTGGGACAGGGGCATCCACCGGGGAGCTGTTTTTT. Looking up the rest from reference TRBV9 and TRBJ2-2 gives the full variable domain: DSGVTQTPKHLITATGQRVTLRCSPRSGDLSVYWYQQSLDQGLQFLIQYYNGEERAKGNILERFSAQQFPDLHSELNLSSLELGDSALYFCASSVAGTGASTGELFFGEGSRLTVL.